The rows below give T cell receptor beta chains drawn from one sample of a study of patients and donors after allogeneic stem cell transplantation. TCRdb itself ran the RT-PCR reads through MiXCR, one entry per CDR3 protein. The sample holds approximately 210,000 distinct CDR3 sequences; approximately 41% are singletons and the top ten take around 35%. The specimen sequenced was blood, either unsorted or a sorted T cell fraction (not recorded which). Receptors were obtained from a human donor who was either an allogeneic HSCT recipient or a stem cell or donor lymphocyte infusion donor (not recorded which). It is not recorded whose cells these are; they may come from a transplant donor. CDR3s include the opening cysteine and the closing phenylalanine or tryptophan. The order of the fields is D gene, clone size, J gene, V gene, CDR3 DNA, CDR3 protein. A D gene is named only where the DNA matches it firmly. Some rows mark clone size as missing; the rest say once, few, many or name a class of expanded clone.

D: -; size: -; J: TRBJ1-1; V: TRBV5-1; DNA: TGCGCCAGCAGGTACATGAACACTGAAGCTTTCTTT; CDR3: CASRYMNTEAFF
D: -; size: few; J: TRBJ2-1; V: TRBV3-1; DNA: TGTGCCAGCAGCCCAAGATGGGCGAATGAGCAGTTCTTC; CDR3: CASSPRWANEQFF
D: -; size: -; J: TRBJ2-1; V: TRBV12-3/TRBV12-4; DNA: TGTGCCAGCAGTTATTTAGGGACCGACGGCAATGAGCAGTTCTTC; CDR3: CASSYLGTDGNEQFF
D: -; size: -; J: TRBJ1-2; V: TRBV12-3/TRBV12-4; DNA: TGTGCCAGCAGTTTGGTTGGCGGGGCCTATGGCTACACCTTC; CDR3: CASSLVGGAYGYTF
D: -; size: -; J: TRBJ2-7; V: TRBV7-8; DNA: TGTGCCAGCAGCTCGGCCGGGTACGAGCAGTACTTC; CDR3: CASSSAGYEQYF
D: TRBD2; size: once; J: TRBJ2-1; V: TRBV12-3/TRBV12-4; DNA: TGTGCCAGCAGTGCCGGGACTAGAAGTTCCAATGAGCAGTTCTTC; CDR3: CASSAGTRSSNEQFF
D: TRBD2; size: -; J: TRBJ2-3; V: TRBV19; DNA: TGTGCCAGTAGTCCCTCGGGGGCGGGAGGGCCAGATACGCAGTATTTT; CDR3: CASSPSGAGGPDTQYF
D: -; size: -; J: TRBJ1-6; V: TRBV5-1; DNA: TGCGCCAGCAGCCAGACAGCCATTTCTAATTCACCCCTCCACTTT; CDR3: CASSQTAISNSPLHF
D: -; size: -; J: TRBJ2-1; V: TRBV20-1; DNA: TGCAGTGCCCACTCCCTTAGCGGAGGCTACAATGAGCAGTTCTTC; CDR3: CSAHSLSGGYNEQFF
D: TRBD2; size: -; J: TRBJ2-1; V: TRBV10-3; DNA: TGTGCCATCAGTGGGGGACTAGCGGGAGTTACTCTCTACAATGAGCAGTTCTTC; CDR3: CAISGGLAGVTLYNEQFF
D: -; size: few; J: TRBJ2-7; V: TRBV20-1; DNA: TGCAGTGCTTGCCCTTGGTCCCACGAGCAGTACTTC; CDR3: CSACPWSHEQYF
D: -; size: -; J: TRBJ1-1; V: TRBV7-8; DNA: TGTGCCAGCAGCTCCGTCCCCAGGACGGAAGCTTTCTTT; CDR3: CASSSVPRTEAFF
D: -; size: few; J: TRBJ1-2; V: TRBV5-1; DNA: TGCGCCAGCAGCCTCGACAGGCAGGGAGATGGCTACACCTTC; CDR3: CASSLDRQGDGYTF
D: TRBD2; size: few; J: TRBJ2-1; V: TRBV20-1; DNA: TGCAGTGCTAGAGTTAGCGGGAGGGCCCCAAACAATGAGCAGTTCTTC; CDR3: CSARVSGRAPNNEQFF
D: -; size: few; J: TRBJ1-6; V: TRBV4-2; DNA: TGTGCCAGCAGCCGCCCAGGGAATAGTGGGGATTCACCCCTCCACTTT; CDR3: CASSRPGNSGDSPLHF
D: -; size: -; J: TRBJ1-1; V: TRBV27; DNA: TGTGCCAGCAGTTCATTTACCCCTCTCGGGGGGACTGAAGCTTTCTTT; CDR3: CASSSFTPLGGTEAFF
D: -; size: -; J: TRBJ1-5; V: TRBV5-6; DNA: TGTGCCAGCAGCTTGGGGCCTGGGCCCCAGCATTTT; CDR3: CASSLGPGPQHF
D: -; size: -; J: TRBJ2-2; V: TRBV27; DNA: TGTGCCAGCAGTATACAGTATTCGAACACCGGGGAGCTGTTTTTT; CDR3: CASSIQYSNTGELFF
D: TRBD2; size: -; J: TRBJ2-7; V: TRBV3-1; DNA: TGTGCCAGCAGCCAAGATGCCGGGAGGGCTGAGGAGCAGTACTTC; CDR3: CASSQDAGRAEEQYF
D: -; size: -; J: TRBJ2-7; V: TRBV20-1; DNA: TGCAGTGCTCCTGATCAGGGCTACGAGCAGTACTTC; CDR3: CSAPDQGYEQYF
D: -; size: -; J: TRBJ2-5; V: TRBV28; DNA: TGTGCCAGCAGACTAGAGGGCTCGGAAGGGGAGACCCAGTACTTC; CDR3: CASRLEGSEGETQYF
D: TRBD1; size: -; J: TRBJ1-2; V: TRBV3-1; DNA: TGTGCCAGCAGCCAATGGGACAGGGGTTACTATGGCTACACCTTC; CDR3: CASSQWDRGYYGYTF
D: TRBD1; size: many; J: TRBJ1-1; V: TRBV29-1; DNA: TGCAGCGGTCGGACAGGGAGGGCCACTGAAGCTTTCTTT; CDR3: CSGRTGRATEAFF
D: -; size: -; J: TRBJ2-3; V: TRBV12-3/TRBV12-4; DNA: TGTGCCAGCAGCGAAGACCGGAGGGGACGAGGTTTGAAGACAGATACGCAGTATTTT; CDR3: CASSEDRRGRGLKTDTQYF
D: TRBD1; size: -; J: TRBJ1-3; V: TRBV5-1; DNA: TGCGCCAGCAGCCCGGGACAGGGGGCCAACTCTGGAAACACCATATATTTT; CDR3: CASSPGQGANSGNTIYF